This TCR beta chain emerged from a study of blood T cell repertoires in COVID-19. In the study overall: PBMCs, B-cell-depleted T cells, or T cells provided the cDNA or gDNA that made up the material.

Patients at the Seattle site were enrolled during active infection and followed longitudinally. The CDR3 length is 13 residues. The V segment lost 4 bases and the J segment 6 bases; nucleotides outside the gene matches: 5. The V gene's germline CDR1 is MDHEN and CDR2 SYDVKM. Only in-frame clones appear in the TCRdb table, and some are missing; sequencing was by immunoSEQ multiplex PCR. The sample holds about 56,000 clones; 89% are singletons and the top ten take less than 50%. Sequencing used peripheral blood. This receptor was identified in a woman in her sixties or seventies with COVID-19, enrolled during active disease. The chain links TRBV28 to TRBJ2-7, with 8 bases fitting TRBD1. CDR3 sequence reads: CASSSGQGGEQYF. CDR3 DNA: TGTGCCAGCAGTTCAGGACAGGGAGGCGAGCAGTACTTC.